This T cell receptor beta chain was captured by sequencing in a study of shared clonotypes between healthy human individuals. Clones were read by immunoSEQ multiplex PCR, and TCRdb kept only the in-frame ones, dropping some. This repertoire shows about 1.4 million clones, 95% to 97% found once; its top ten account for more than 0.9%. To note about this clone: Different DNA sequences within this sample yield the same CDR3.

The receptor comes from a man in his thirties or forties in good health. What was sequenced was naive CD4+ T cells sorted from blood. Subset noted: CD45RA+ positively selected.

CDR3 bases: TGTGCCAGCAGCTTAGGAGGGCCCAACACCGGGGAGCTGTTTTTT. This sequence encodes CASSLGGPNTGELFF. The chain employs TRBV7-2 and TRBJ2-2; D might be TRBD2 (5 bases). This CDR3 is 15 amino acids long. Per germline, CDR1 SGHTA and CDR2 FQGNSA. With 1 base removed from V and 2 bases from J, the gap between germline ends came to 8 bases. Combining the CDR3 with reference TRBV7-2 and TRBJ2-2 gives the whole variable domain GAGVSQSPSNKVTEKGKDVELRCDPISGHTALYWYRQSLGQGLEFLIYFQGNSAPDKSGLPSDRFSAERTGGSVSTLTIQRTQQEDSAVYLCASSLGGPNTGELFFGEGSRLTVL.